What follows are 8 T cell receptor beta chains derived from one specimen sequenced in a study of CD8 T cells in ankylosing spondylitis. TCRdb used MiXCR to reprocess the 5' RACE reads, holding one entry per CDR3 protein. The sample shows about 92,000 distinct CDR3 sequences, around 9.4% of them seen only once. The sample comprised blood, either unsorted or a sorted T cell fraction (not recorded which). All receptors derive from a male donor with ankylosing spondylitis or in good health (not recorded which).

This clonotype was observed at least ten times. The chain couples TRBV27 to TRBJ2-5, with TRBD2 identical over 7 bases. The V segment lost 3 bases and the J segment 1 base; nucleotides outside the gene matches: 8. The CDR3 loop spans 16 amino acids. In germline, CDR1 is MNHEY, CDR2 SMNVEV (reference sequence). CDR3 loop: CASSFHSGGAQETQYF. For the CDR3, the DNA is TGTGCCAGCAGTTTCCACTCGGGAGGAGCCCAAGAGACCCAGTACTTC.

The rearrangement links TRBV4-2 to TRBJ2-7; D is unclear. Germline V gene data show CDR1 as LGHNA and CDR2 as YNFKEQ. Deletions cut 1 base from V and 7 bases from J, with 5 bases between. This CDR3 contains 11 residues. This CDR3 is CASSQGLEQYF. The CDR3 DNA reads TGTGCCAGCAGCCAAGGTCTTGAGCAGTACTTC.

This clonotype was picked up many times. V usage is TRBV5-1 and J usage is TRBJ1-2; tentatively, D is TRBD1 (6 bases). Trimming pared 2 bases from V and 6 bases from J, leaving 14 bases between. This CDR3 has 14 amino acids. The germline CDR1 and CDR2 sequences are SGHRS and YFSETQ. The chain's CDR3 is CASSLSGGPDGYTF. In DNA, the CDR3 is TGCGCCAGCAGCTTATCTGGGGGGCCGGATGGCTACACCTTC.

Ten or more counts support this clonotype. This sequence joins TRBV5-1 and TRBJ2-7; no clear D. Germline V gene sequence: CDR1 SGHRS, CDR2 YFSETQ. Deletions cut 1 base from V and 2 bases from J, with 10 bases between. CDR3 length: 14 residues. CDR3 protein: CASSLSGPTYEQYF. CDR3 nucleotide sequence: TGCGCCAGCAGCTTGAGTGGGCCAACCTACGAGCAGTACTTC.

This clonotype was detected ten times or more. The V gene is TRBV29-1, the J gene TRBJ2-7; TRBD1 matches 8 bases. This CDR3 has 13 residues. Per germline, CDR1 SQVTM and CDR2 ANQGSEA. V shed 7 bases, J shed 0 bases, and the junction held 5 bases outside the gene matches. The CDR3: CSAGTGNSYEQYF. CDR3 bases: TGCAGCGCTGGGACAGGCAACTCCTACGAGCAGTACTTC.

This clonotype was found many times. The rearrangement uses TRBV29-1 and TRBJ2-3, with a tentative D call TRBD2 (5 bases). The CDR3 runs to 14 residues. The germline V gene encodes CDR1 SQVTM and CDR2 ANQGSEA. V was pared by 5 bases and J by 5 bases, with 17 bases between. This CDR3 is CSVSSGIEGDTQYF. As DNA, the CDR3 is TGCAGCGTTTCGTCAGGAATCGAGGGAGATACGCAGTATTTT.

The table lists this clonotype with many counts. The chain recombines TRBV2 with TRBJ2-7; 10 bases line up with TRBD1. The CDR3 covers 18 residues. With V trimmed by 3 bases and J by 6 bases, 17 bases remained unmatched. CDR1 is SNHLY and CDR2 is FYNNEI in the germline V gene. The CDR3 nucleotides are TGTGCCAGCAGTGAGAAGACGATTACCGGGACAGGGGAGCCCGAGCAGTACTTC. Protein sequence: CASSEKTITGTGEPEQYF.

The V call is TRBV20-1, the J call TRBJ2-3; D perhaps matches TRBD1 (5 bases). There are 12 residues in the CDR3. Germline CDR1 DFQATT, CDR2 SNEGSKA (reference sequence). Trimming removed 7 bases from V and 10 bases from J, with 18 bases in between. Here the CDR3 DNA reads TGCAGTGGGCAGGAAGGGGCAAAGGCGCAGTATTTT. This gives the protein CSGQEGAKAQYF.